These 28 T cell receptor beta chains originate from one sample sequenced in a study of cytomegalovirus exposure and HLA in healthy donors. In the PCR, 60 Vbeta and 13 Jbeta primers were used. Assay used: immunoSEQ multiplex PCR; TCRdb lists only in-frame clones, some missing. This sample has 200,000 or so clones, with around 83% found just once. The sequencing input was PBMCs. The origin of the receptors is a woman in her forties or fifties in good health and CMV-seropositive.

The chain employs TRBV19 and TRBJ2-1; the D gene is possibly TRBD2 (5 bases). Germline CDR1 and CDR2: LNHDA and SQIVND (reference sequence). This CDR3 spans 14 amino acids. The V end lost 3 bases, the J end lost 8 bases, and 14 bases lay between the germline ends. As DNA, the CDR3 is TGTGCCAGTAGTATGATGGGGAGTACGGATGAGCAGTTCTTC. Translating it yields CASSMMGSTDEQFF.

This chain joins TRBV7-2 and TRBJ2-3; 9 bases are a match to TRBD2. This CDR3 is built from 18 residues. V shed 4 bases, J shed 0 bases, and the junction held 11 bases outside the gene matches. Per the germline V gene, CDR1 is SGHTA and CDR2 is FQGNSA. This chain's CDR3 is CASSSPSGTPTSTDTQYF. DNA for the CDR3: TGTGCCAGCAGCTCGCCTAGCGGGACTCCAACCAGCACAGATACGCAGTATTTT.

This clone appeared a few times. The chain uses TRBV2 and TRBJ2-2, with 9 bases that match TRBD1. Germline CDR1 SNHLY, CDR2 FYNNEI. This CDR3 region has 14 residues. V lost 6 bases and J lost 1; bases outside the gene matches: 0. The CDR3: CASRGQGNTGELFF. The CDR3 DNA is TGTGCCAGCAGGGGACAGGGGAACACCGGGGAGCTGTTTTTT.

V gene TRBV6-5 combines with J gene TRBJ2-7; D is unclear. Trimming removed 2 bases at V and 2 bases at J, with 10 bases between. Germline V gene lookup returns CDR1 MNHEY and CDR2 SVGAGI. The CDR3 runs 14 residues. CDR3 in DNA: TGTGCCAGCAGTTACGAGTCAGGCCCCTACGAGCAGTACTTC. As protein: CASSYESGPYEQYF.

J is TRBJ2-1 and V is TRBV5-5, with D uncertain. This CDR3 region has 14 residues. The ends were cut back, 3 bases at V and 3 bases at J, with 10 bases in the middle. Germline assignment: CDR1 SGHKS and CDR2 YYEKEE (reference sequence). CDR3 bases: TGTGCCAGCAGCTCTGGCACTAACTACAATGAGCAGTTCTTC. It yields the protein CASSSGTNYNEQFF. The full variable domain, with the rest looked up from reference TRBV5-5 and TRBJ2-1, is DAGVTQSPTHLIKTRGQQVTLRCSPISGHKSVSWYQQVLGQGPQFIFQYYEKEERGRGNFPDRFSARQFPNYSSELNVNALLLGDSALYLCASSSGTNYNEQFFGPGTRLTVL.

The chain links TRBV5-4 to TRBJ2-7, with a weak D call TRBD1 (6 bases). V shed 3 bases and J shed 0 bases, with 10 bases lying between them. Germline assignment: CDR1 SGHNT and CDR2 YYREEE (reference sequence). The CDR3 is 14 residues long. CDR3 sequence (DNA): TGTGCCAGCAGCTCGTGGGACAACTCCTACGAGCAGTACTTC. Translated: CASSSWDNSYEQYF.

This clone has just a few counts. The rearrangement uses TRBV7-2 and TRBJ1-2, with a tentative D call TRBD1 (5 bases). CDR3 size: 13 residues. V was clipped by 0 bases and J by 8 bases, with 10 bases between them. Germline CDR1 SGHTA, CDR2 FQGNSA. In DNA, the CDR3 is TGTGCCAGCAGCTTAGCGAACAGGCAGGGCTACACCTTC. The encoded protein is CASSLANRQGYTF. Filled out from reference TRBV7-2 and TRBJ1-2, the complete variable domain reads GAGVSQSPSNKVTEKGKDVELRCDPISGHTALYWYRQSLGQGLEFLIYFQGNSAPDKSGLPSDRFSAERTGGSVSTLTIQRTQQEDSAVYLCASSLANRQGYTFGSGTRLTVV.

This chain joins TRBV28 and TRBJ1-6; D is possibly TRBD1 (6 bases). V was clipped by 5 bases and J by 7 bases, with 12 bases between them. Per germline, CDR1 MDHEN and CDR2 SYDVKM. The CDR3 has 14 residues. CDR3 sequence (DNA): TGTGCCAGCAGTCTGGACAGCCTGAATTCACCCCTCCACTTT. Protein product: CASSLDSLNSPLHF.

The V and J genes are TRBV10-1 and TRBJ1-4, with TRBD1 identical over 9 bases. V lost 7 bases to trimming and J lost 0 bases; unmatched junction nucleotides: 9. CDR3 size: 17 residues. In germline, CDR1 is WNHNN, CDR2 SYGVQD (reference sequence). For the CDR3, the DNA is TGCGCCAGCACCAGGCGGGACAGGGAGTCAACTAATGAAAAACTGTTTTTT. This encodes CASTRRDRESTNEKLFF.

The CDR3 here is CASSWGGNSNQPQHF. The CDR3 DNA reads as TGCGCCAGCAGCTGGGGGGGGAATAGCAATCAGCCCCAGCATTTT. This chain links TRBV5-1 with TRBJ1-5, with a tentative D call TRBD1 (5 bases). The CDR3 loop spans 15 amino acids. The germline V gene has CDR1 SGHRS and CDR2 YFSETQ. V dropped 3 bases and J dropped 0 bases, with 10 bases sitting between them.

As regards this clone: One end of the junction varies from germline; a read error may be responsible. The chain employs TRBV5-4 and TRBJ2-6; D is perhaps TRBD2 (7 bases). Per the germline V gene, CDR1 is SGHNT and CDR2 is YYREEE (reference sequence). This CDR3 has 15 amino acids. This CDR3 reads CASSLSRAGANGLTF. The CDR3 DNA is TGTGCCAGCAGCCTCTCCAGGGCGGGGGCCAACGGCCTGACTTTC.

The chain is built from TRBV11-2 and TRBJ2-7; TRBD1 aligns across 9 bases. V shed 5 bases, J shed 4 bases, and the junction held 12 bases outside the gene matches. Germline values: CDR1 SGHAT, CDR2 FQNNGV. The CDR3 consists of 16 residues. CDR3 nucleotide sequence: TGTGCCAGCAGCCCGACCGGGACAGGGTTTCAGTACGAGCAGTACTTC. It specifies CASSPTGTGFQYEQYF.

This chain links TRBV15 with TRBJ2-3; TRBD1 is a possible D gene (5 bases). Per germline, CDR1 LNHNV and CDR2 YYDKDF (reference sequence). Trimming removed 0 bases at V and 6 bases at J, with 13 bases between. The CDR3 length is 15 residues. The CDR3 loop is CATSREGEYFDTQYF. The DNA for the CDR3 is TGTGCCACCAGCAGAGAAGGGGAATATTTCGATACGCAGTATTTT.

This clone was counted a single time. This rearrangement joins TRBV27 to TRBJ2-3; D gene ambiguous. The CDR3 covers 16 residues. Deletions cut 5 bases from V and 0 bases from J, with 15 bases between. The germline V gene encodes CDR1 MNHEY and CDR2 SMNVEV (reference sequence). This CDR3 is CASSVTRGSSTDTQYF. CDR3 bases: TGTGCCAGCAGTGTTACTCGCGGTTCTAGCACAGATACGCAGTATTTT.

The J gene is TRBJ2-5, the V gene TRBV7-2; TRBD2 aligns across 11 bases. The trim removed 4 bases at V and 12 bases at J, leaving 1 base unmatched. This CDR3 is 11 amino acids long. Germline loops: CDR1 SGHTA, CDR2 FQGNSA. The CDR3 here is CASSSGLAEYF. CDR3 nucleotides: TGTGCCAGCAGCTCGGGACTAGCGGAGTACTTC.

This clone appeared a single time. The chain joins TRBV15 to TRBJ1-4; 7 bases are a match to TRBD1. Per the germline V gene, CDR1 is LNHNV and CDR2 is YYDKDF (reference sequence). The CDR3 runs to 14 residues. The V and J ends lost 5 bases and 8 bases, in that order; junction bases with no gene match: 8. The CDR3 spells CATSGDSLGEKLFF. Written as DNA, the CDR3 is TGTGCCACCAGCGGGGACAGCTTAGGGGAAAAACTGTTTTTT.

V is TRBV18 and J is TRBJ1-2; perhaps TRBD1 as D (5 bases). This CDR3 has 14 residues. Germline V gene sequence: CDR1 KGHSH, CDR2 LQKENI. V was trimmed by 2 bases and J by 4 bases, leaving 11 bases between them. CDR3: CASSPAQGSYGYTF. In DNA form, the CDR3 reads TGTGCCAGCTCACCAGCGCAGGGAAGCTATGGCTACACCTTC.

This rearrangement joins TRBV19 to TRBJ1-4; D possibly corresponds to TRBD1 (6 bases). The CDR3 contains 13 residues. Germline lookup yields CDR1 LNHDA and CDR2 SQIVND (reference sequence). V was cut by 3 bases and J by 4 bases, with 6 bases left in between. This CDR3 reads CASSMGHNEKLFF. The CDR3 region has the DNA TGTGCCAGTAGTATGGGACATAATGAAAAACTGTTTTTT.

The chain recombines TRBV11-2 with TRBJ1-1; D is perhaps TRBD1 (6 bases). Deletions cut 5 bases from V and 5 bases from J, with 15 bases between. This CDR3 spans 14 amino acids. The germline V gene has CDR1 SGHAT and CDR2 FQNNGV. The CDR3, as DNA: TGTGCCAGCAGCCCACACCAGGGGCGGACTGAAGCTTTCTTT. Its translation: CASSPHQGRTEAFF.

The chain has TRBV27 and TRBJ1-5, with 9 bases matching TRBD1. The junction had 15 bases not matched to a gene; V was cut back by 6 bases and J by 9 bases. CDR1 and CDR2 (germline): MNHEY, SMNVEV (reference sequence). This CDR3 is built from 16 residues. CDR3 region: CASSPLWGQGPGPQHF. CDR3 bases: TGTGCCAGCAGCCCCCTTTGGGGACAGGGCCCGGGGCCCCAGCATTTT.

The V call is TRBV5-1, the J call TRBJ2-2, with D perhaps TRBD2 (7 bases). The V and J ends lost 0 bases and 6 bases respectively, with 18 bases between them. The CDR3 extends over 17 amino acids. Looked up from germline, CDR1 is SGHRS and CDR2 is YFSETQ. The CDR3: CASSLDPPGGASGELFF. For the CDR3, the DNA is TGCGCCAGCAGCTTGGACCCTCCGGGGGGCGCGTCCGGGGAGCTGTTTTTT. Together with reference TRBV5-1 and TRBJ2-2, the CDR3 gives the full variable domain: KAGVTQTPRYLIKTRGQQVTLSCSPISGHRSVSWYQQTPGQGLQFLFEYFSETQRNKGNFPGRFSGRQFSNSRSEMNVSTLELGDSALYLCASSLDPPGGASGELFFGEGSRLTVL.

V is TRBV9 and J is TRBJ1-4; 7 nucleotides line up with TRBD1. In germline, CDR1 is SGDLS, CDR2 YYNGEE. The CDR3 sequence is 21 residues long. V gave up 2 bases and J gave up 0 bases; unmatched junction bases: 19. Here the CDR3 DNA reads TGTGCCAGCAGCGTTTGGGGGGCACAACACAGGGGACAGACAACTAATGAAAAACTGTTTTTT. This codes for CASSVWGAQHRGQTTNEKLFF.

The chain has TRBV10-3 and TRBJ2-3; 8 bases agree with TRBD1. V was pared by 6 bases and J by 5 bases, with 7 bases of the junction left unmatched. CDR1 is ENHRY and CDR2 is SYGVKD in the germline V gene. The CDR3 loop spans 14 amino acids. CDR3 loop: CAIRLDRAGDTQYF. DNA for the CDR3: TGTGCCATCAGGCTGGACAGGGCTGGAGATACGCAGTATTTT.

This chain joins TRBV7-8 and TRBJ2-3, with a tentative D call TRBD1 (6 bases). V gave up 3 bases and J gave up 2 bases, with 12 bases separating them. This CDR3 is 15 amino acids long. The germline V gene has CDR1 SGHVS and CDR2 FQNEAQ. Here the CDR3 DNA reads TGTGCCAGCAGCTTCAGGGGATCGAACACAGATACGCAGTATTTT. Protein product: CASSFRGSNTDTQYF.

This chain connects TRBV18 to TRBJ1-3; 8 bases are shared with TRBD1. The germline V gene has CDR1 KGHSH and CDR2 LQKENI. The CDR3 loop spans 16 amino acids. Losses at the gene ends were 5 bases for V and 0 bases for J; bases not matched to a gene: 6. CDR3 residues: CASSVGQAHSGNTIYF. The CDR3 DNA follows: TGTGCCAGCTCAGTGGGACAGGCCCACTCTGGAAACACCATATATTTT.

The chain employs TRBV5-4 and TRBJ2-3, with 10 positions matching TRBD1. Germline V lookup: CDR1 SGHNT, CDR2 YYREEE (reference sequence). V lost 1 base and J lost 4; bases outside the gene matches: 3. The CDR3 extends over 15 amino acids. DNA of the CDR3: TGTGCCAGCAGCTTGTGGGACAGGGGTTCAGATACGCAGTATTTT. This translates into CASSLWDRGSDTQYF.

J is TRBJ2-5 and V is TRBV7-2, with TRBD2 identical over 9 bases. Germline CDR1 is SGHTA and CDR2 is FQGNSA. This CDR3 spans 15 amino acids. V dropped 5 bases and J dropped 5; count of bases not matched to a gene: 9. This CDR3 reads CASSRLRGGRETQYF. CDR3 bases: TGTGCCAGCAGCCGTTTGCGGGGGGGCCGGGAGACCCAGTACTTC.

The genes are TRBV18 and TRBJ2-1; TRBD2 is a possible D gene (7 bases). The CDR3 is 16 residues long. V lost 3 bases and J 4 bases, leaving 16 bases between the germline ends. Germline lookup yields CDR1 KGHSH and CDR2 LQKENI. CDR3 region: CASSPPGRGRYNEQFF. The CDR3 bases are TGTGCCAGCTCACCCCCGGGGCGGGGGCGGTACAATGAGCAGTTCTTC.